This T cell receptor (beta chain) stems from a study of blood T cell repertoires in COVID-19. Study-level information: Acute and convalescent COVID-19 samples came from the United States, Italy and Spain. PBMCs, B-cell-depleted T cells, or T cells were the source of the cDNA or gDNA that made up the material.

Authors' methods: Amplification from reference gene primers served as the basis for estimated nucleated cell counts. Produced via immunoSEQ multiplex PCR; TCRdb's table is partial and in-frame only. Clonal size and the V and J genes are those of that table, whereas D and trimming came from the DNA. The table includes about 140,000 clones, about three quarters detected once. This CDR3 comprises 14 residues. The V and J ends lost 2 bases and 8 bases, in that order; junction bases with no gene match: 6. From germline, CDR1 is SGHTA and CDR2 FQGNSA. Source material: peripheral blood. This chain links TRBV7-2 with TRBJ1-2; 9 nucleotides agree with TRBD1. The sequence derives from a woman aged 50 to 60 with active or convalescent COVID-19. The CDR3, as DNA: TGTGCCAGCAGCTTAACCGGGACAGGGAAAGGCTACACCTTC. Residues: CASSLTGTGKGYTF.